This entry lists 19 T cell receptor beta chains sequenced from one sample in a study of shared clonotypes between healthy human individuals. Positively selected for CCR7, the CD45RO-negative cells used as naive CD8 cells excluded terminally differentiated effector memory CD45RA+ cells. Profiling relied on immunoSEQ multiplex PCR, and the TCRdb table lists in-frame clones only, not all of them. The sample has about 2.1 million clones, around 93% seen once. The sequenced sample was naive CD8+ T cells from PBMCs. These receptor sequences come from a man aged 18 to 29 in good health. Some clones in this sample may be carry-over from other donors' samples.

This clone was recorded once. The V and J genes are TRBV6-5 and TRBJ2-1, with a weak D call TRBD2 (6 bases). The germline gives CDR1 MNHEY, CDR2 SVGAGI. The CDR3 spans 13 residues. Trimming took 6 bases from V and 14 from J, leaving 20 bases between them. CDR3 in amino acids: CASSPRGGTPEFF. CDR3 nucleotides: TGTGCCAGCAGCCCAAGGGGCGGGACTCCGGAGTTCTTC.

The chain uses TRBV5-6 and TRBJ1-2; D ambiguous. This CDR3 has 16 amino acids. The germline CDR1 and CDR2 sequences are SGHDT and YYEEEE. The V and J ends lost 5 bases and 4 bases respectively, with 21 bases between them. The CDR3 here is CASSSSPGPSAYGYTF. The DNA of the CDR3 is TGTGCCAGCAGTTCAAGCCCGGGCCCCTCGGCCTATGGCTACACCTTC.

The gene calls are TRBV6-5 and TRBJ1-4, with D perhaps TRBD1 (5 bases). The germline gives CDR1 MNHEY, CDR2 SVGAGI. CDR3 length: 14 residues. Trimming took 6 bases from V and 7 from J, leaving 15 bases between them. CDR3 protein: CASSASVGVEKLFF. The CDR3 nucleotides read TGTGCCAGCAGCGCGAGCGTGGGGGTTGAAAAACTGTTTTTT.

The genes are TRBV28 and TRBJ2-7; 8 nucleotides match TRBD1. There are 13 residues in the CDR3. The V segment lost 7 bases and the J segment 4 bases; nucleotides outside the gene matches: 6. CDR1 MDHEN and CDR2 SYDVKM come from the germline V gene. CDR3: CASTPTGDYEQYF. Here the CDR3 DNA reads TGTGCCAGCACCCCGACAGGGGATTACGAGCAGTACTTC. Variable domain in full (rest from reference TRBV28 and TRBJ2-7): DVKVTQSSRYLVKRTGEKVFLECVQDMDHENMFWYRQDPGLGLRLIYFSYDVKMKEKGDIPEGYSVSREKKERFSLILESASTNQTSMYLCASTPTGDYEQYFGPGTRLTVT.

The CDR3 nucleotides are TGCAGCGTCTTCGCGGAGGGGAACACTGAAGCTTTCTTT. This translates into CSVFAEGNTEAFF. This chain uses TRBV29-1 with TRBJ1-1; D not certain. The V end was cut by 6 bases, the J end by 1 base, with 12 bases between. Germline-derived CDR1 and CDR2 are SQVTM and ANQGSEA. The CDR3 runs to 13 residues.

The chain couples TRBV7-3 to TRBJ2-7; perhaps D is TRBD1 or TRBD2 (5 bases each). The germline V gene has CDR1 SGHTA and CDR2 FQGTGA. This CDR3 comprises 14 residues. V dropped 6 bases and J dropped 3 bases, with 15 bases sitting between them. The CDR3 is CASRHRDGDYEQYF. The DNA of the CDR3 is TGTGCCAGCAGACACCGGGACGGTGACTACGAGCAGTACTTC.

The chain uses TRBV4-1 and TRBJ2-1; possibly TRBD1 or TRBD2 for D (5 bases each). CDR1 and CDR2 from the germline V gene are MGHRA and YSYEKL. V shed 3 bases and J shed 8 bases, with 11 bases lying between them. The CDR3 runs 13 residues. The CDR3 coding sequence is TGCGCCAGCAGCCAGGGACCATGGTATGAGCAGTTCTTC. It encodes CASSQGPWYEQFF.

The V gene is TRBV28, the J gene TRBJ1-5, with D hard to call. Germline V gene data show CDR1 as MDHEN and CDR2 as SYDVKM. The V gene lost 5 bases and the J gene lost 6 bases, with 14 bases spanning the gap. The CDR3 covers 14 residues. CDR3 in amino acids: CASSQPGSGQPQHF. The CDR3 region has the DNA TGTGCCAGCAGTCAACCGGGCAGCGGTCAGCCCCAGCATTTT.

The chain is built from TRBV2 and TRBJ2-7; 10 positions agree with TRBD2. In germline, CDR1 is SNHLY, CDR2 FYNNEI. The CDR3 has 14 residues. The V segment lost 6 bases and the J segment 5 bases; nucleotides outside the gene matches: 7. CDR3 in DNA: TGTGCCAGCAGCCGGGCCCTAGCGGGGGACGAGCAGTACTTC. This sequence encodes CASSRALAGDEQYF.

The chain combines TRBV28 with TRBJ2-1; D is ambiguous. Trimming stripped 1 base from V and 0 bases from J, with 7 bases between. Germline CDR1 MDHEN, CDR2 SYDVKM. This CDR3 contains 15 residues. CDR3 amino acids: CASSLSASSYNEQFF. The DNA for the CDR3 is TGTGCCAGCAGTTTATCGGCCAGCTCCTACAATGAGCAGTTCTTC.

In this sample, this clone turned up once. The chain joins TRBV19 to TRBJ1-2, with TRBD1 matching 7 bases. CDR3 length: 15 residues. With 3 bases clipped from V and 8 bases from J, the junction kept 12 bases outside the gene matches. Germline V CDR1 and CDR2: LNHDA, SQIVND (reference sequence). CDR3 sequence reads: CASSILWQGVEGYTF. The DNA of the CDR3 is TGTGCCAGTAGTATTCTTTGGCAGGGGGTCGAAGGCTACACCTTC.

CDR3 region: CASSPPGGRFSYEQYF. CDR3 nucleotide sequence: TGTGCCAGCAGCCCGCCTGGCGGGCGTTTCTCCTACGAGCAGTACTTC. The gene calls are TRBV7-9 and TRBJ2-7, with D perhaps TRBD2 (5 bases). The CDR3 has 16 residues. Trimming removed 5 bases at V and 0 bases at J, with 17 bases between. The V gene's germline CDR1 is SEHNR and CDR2 FQNEAQ (reference sequence).

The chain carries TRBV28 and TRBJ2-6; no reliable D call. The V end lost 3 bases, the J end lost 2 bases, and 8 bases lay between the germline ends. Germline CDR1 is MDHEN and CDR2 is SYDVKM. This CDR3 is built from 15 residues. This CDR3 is CASSFVLTGANVLTF. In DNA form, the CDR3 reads TGTGCCAGCAGTTTCGTTTTGACTGGGGCCAACGTCCTGACTTTC.

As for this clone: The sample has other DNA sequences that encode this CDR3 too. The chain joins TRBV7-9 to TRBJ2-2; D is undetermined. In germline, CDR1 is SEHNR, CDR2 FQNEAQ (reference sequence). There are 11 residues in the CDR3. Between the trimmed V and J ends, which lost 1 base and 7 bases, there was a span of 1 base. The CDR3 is CASSLVGELFF. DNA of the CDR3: TGTGCCAGCAGCTTAGTCGGGGAGCTGTTTTTT.

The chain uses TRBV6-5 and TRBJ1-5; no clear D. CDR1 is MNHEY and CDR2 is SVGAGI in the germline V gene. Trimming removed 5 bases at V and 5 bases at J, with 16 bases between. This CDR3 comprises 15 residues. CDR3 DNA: TGTGCCAGCAGTCCCACACGACATGTCCATCAGCCCCAGCATTTT. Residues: CASSPTRHVHQPQHF.

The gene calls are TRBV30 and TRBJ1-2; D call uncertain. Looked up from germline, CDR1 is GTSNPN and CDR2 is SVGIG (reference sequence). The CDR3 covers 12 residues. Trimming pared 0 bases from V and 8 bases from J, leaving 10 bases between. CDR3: CAWSVPGPGYTF. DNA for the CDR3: TGTGCCTGGAGTGTACCTGGGCCCGGCTACACCTTC. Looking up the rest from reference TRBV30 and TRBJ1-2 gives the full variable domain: SQTIHQWPATLVQPVGSPLSLECTVEGTSNPNLYWYRQAAGRGLQLLFYSVGIGQISSEVPQNLSASRPQDRQFILSSKKLLLSDSGFYLCAWSVPGPGYTFGSGTRLTVV.

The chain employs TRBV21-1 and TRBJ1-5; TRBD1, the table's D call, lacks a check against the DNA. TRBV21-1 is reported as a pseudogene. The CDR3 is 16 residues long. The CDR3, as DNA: TGTGCCAGCAGCACCTCCAAGGGGACAAACTGGCAGCCCCAGCATTTT. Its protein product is CASSTSKGTNWQPQHF.

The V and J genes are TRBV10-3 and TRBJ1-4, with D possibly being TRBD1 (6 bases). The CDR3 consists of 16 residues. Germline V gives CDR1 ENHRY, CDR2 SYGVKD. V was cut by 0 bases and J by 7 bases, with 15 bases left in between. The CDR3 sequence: CAISESGGALSEKLFF. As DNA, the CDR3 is TGTGCCATCAGTGAGTCCGGGGGGGCCCTCTCTGAAAAACTGTTTTTT.

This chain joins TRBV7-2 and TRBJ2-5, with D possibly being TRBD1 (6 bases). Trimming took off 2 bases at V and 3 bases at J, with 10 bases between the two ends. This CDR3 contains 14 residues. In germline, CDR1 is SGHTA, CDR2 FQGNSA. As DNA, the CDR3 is TGTGCCAGCAGCTTAATTGAGGGGGAAGAGACCCAGTACTTC. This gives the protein CASSLIEGEETQYF.